One and the same sample provided the 13 T cell receptor beta chains below, sequenced in a study of T cells in Graves' hyperthyroidism and ophthalmopathy. It was RNA transcripts that yielded the amplified TCR beta CDR3 regions. Using the HTBI primer set, a first-round RT-PCR was run on the TCR CDR3. TCRdb re-called the multiplex PCR reads with MiXCR, one entry per CDR3 protein. The sample records some 250,000 distinct CDR3 sequences, roughly 15% being singletons. The sequenced sample was blood. Receptors originate from a woman aged 50 to 60 with Graves' hyperthyroidism that later progressed to Graves' ophthalmopathy.

A single count supports this clonotype. This sequence joins TRBV11-2 and TRBJ2-1, with D possibly TRBD1 on 6 matching bases. The CDR3 has 15 amino acids. The V gene's germline CDR1 is SGHAT and CDR2 FQNNGV. V dropped 5 bases and J dropped 12 bases, with 23 bases sitting between them. CDR3 bases: TGTGCCAGCAGCCAAACAGGGTTGAATCCCAGTCGGCAGTTCTTC. Its protein is CASSQTGLNPSRQFF.

This clonotype was observed many times. The chain combines TRBV20-1 with TRBJ2-7, with 13 bases lining up with TRBD2. After removal of 8 bases from V and 4 bases from J, the junction contained 5 bases not matched to a gene. The length of the CDR3 is 13 residues. The V gene's germline CDR1 is DFQATT and CDR2 SNEGSKA (reference sequence). CDR3 protein: CSTWTSGGYEQYF. In DNA form, the CDR3 reads TGCAGTACTTGGACTAGCGGGGGTTACGAGCAGTACTTC.

This clonotype was detected many times. No DNA is shown, since the ends of the CDR3 on it are uncertain; the CDR3 is the one TCRdb lists. V is TRBV11-2 and J is TRBJ2-7; TRBD1, the table's D call, lacks a check against the DNA. Both ends counted, the CDR3 spans 12 residues. In germline, CDR1 is SGHAT, CDR2 FQNNGV. Here the CDR3 reads CASSLVGTGIYF.

The sample holds many counts of this clonotype. The chain joins TRBV7-2 to TRBJ2-2; D is uncertain. The CDR3 spans 15 residues. CDR1 and CDR2 from the germline V gene are SGHTA and FQGNSA. V lost 5 bases and J 2 bases, leaving 12 bases between the germline ends. CDR3 loop: CASSRQWGNTGELFF. The CDR3 region has the DNA TGTGCCAGCAGCCGCCAGTGGGGAAACACCGGGGAGCTGTTTTTT. Based on the CDR3 plus reference TRBV7-2 and TRBJ2-2, the full variable domain is GAGVSQSPSNKVTEKGKDVELRCDPISGHTALYWYRQSLGQGLEFLIYFQGNSAPDKSGLPSDRFSAERTGGSVSTLTIQRTQQEDSAVYLCASSRQWGNTGELFFGEGSRLTVL.

The sample holds a few counts of this clonotype. The rearrangement uses TRBV9 and TRBJ2-1; 7 bases line up with TRBD2. With V trimmed by 7 bases and J by 10 bases, 5 bases remained unmatched. The germline V gene encodes CDR1 SGDLS and CDR2 YYNGEE. The CDR3 totals 11 residues. In nucleotides, the CDR3 is TGTGCCAGCTCCCCGCGGGGGGAGCAGTTCTTC. This gives the protein CASSPRGEQFF.

This chain uses TRBV5-1 with TRBJ1-2; 8 bases line up with TRBD1. Losses at the gene ends were 4 bases for V and 8 bases for J; bases not matched to a gene: 28. The CDR3 has 20 residues. The V gene's germline CDR1 is SGHRS and CDR2 YFSETQ. CDR3 bases: TGCGCCAGCAGCCCTACCCGAAGCCGGGACAGGTCGGGTCTGACCTTGGGCTACACCTTC. It yields the protein CASSPTRSRDRSGLTLGYTF.

In this sample, this clonotype turned up many times. The chain links TRBV20-1 to TRBJ2-5; the D gene could be TRBD1 or TRBD2 (5 bases each). This CDR3 region has 13 residues. CDR1 and CDR2 from the germline V gene are DFQATT and SNEGSKA (reference sequence). V shed 6 bases and J shed 4 bases, with 15 bases lying between them. CDR3: CSAFVLRGETQYF. CDR3 sequence (DNA): TGCAGTGCCTTCGTTTTGAGGGGAGAGACCCAGTACTTC.

This clonotype occurred many times. An end of the junction does not agree with germline; a read error may underlie this. J is TRBJ2-3 and V is TRBV3-1; 7 bases map to TRBD2. This CDR3 is 16 amino acids long. CDR1 and CDR2 from the germline V gene are LGHDT and YNNKEL (reference sequence). The CDR3 DNA sequence: TGTGCCAGCAGTCAAGGTCGCACGGGAGGAGGTGATACGCAGTATTTT. Translation: CASSQGRTGGGDTQYF.

This clonotype showed up just a few times. The CDR3 nucleotides read TGTGCCAGCAGCCCGAGGGCAACTTATGAGCAGTTCTTC. This translates into CASSPRATYEQFF. The rearrangement joins TRBV6-1 to TRBJ2-1, with D perhaps matching TRBD2 (5 bases). The V gene's germline CDR1 is MNHNS and CDR2 SASEGT. CDR3 size: 13 residues. Trimming cost V 6 bases and J 8 bases, with 14 bases left between them.

This clonotype was detected only a few times. The chain links TRBV9 to TRBJ2-3; D is undetermined. Germline V lookup: CDR1 SGDLS, CDR2 YYNGEE. V dropped 1 base and J dropped 0 bases, with 6 bases sitting between them. This CDR3 region has 14 residues. The CDR3 coding sequence is TGTGCCAGCAGCGTATTGATGAGCACAGATACGCAGTATTTT. It specifies CASSVLMSTDTQYF.

This clonotype was observed many times. The chain couples TRBV20-1 to TRBJ1-1, with D uncertain. Germline assignment: CDR1 DFQATT and CDR2 SNEGSKA (reference sequence). Trimming shortened V by 5 bases and J by 3 bases, and 7 bases separated the two germline ends. The CDR3 is made up of 11 amino acids. The CDR3 loop is CSASGYTEAFF. CDR3 coding DNA: TGCAGTGCTTCCGGGTACACTGAAGCTTTCTTT.

Many counts were recorded for this clonotype. The V call is TRBV7-8, the J call TRBJ2-1; 9 bases are a match to TRBD2. This CDR3 is 16 amino acids long. Germline V gives CDR1 SGHVS, CDR2 FQNEAQ. Germline trimming cut 8 bases from V and 5 bases from J; bases unmatched to any gene: 13. This chain's CDR3 is CASFPFSGSRNNEQFF. For the CDR3, the DNA is TGTGCCAGCTTCCCATTTAGCGGGAGCCGAAACAATGAGCAGTTCTTC.

This clonotype was detected ten times or more. This CDR3 reads CASRRQGGRETQYF. DNA of the CDR3: TGTGCCAGCAGACGGCAGGGGGGTAGAGAGACCCAGTACTTC. V usage is TRBV6-1 and J usage is TRBJ2-5; tentatively, D is TRBD1 (7 bases). This CDR3 region has 14 residues. Germline V gene lookup returns CDR1 MNHNS and CDR2 SASEGT. Deletions cut 6 bases from V and 4 bases from J, with 15 bases between.